This T cell receptor beta chain derives from a study of cytomegalovirus exposure and HLA in healthy donors (dated by TCRdb to 2017 to 2019). The study in broad terms: An earlier analysis of 550 to 700 of the donors reported 250 to 300 Gb of sequence data and around 120 million unique TCR beta sequences from around 200 million T cells. The study aimed to test whether signatures of past pathogen exposure could be identified by cataloging public T cell receptors. An earlier analysis of more than 450 of the donors used high-throughput TCR beta sequencing to judge whether each TCR beta V gene segment behaved as functional or pseudogenic. Genome-wide SNP genotypes for about three fifths of the roughly 670 donors were used in a later genetic analysis, which treated that subset as a discovery cohort. Class I and class II HLA loci were covered by the typing at four-digit resolution. Donor age, sex, ethnicity and CMV serostatus were compiled alongside the repertoire data. Of the roughly 410 genotyped donors, more than 75% were placed in the genetic ancestry cluster associated with self-reported Caucasian donors. To predict cytomegalovirus infection status, the study brought together high-throughput TCR immunosequencing, statistical association of individual TCRs with disease status, and machine learning. A separate validation cohort of roughly 130 different subjects was used in addition to the roughly 670-subject first cohort. Using immunosequencing, the study profiled T cell repertoires from 550 to 750 subjects and related those repertoires to cytomegalovirus serostatus. The number of donors typed differed by locus, with 629-630 for A, B, C, DRB1 and DQB1, 522 for DQA1, under 610 for DPA1, and some 440 for DPB1. All discovery cohort repertoires had been generated on a single sequencing platform. A later analysis re-analyzed previously published TCR beta repertoires from 650 to 800 donors and added high-resolution HLA genotyping to study TCR occurrence patterns. Around 300 gigabases of sequencing data and approximately 84 million unique TCR sequences were included in an early release covering about 700 HLA-typed donors. On average, about 240,000 unique TCR beta nucleotide sequences were sequenced per donor among some 430 genotyped donors of the cohort, with about 19% of those sequences being non-productive. The later analysis used no new phenotypic data to find candidate immune exposures, relying instead on TCR beta sequences and their occurrence across donors. About five DR-DQ haplotypes were handled as single units for association and clustering, since linkage in the cohort was strong. The investigation overall reported the following: In vitro tests confirmed that a few of the cytomegalovirus-associated TCR beta chains recognize cytomegalovirus antigens. Most CMV-associated TCR beta chains appeared to be HLA-restricted in a later analysis, and the HLA associations seemed to be driven largely by CMV exposure. Across donors, most TCR sequences were observed very rarely, whereas some public TCRs were present in many individuals. In a later analysis, the rate of TCR association differed among HLA loci, with DRB1 alleles having the most associated TCRs and HLA-C alleles having the fewest. Because counts were too low, seventeen rarely observed V segments, including chromosome 9 orphons, were excluded from the earlier analysis of several hundred of the donors. Immune exposure information for the cohort was limited to CMV serostatus. In an earlier analysis of 587 of the donors, most TCR beta V segments were observed in productive rearrangements about 87% or about 30% of the time, broadly matching IMGT annotations. In a later genetic analysis, a missense DCLRE1C variant was associated with V-gene and J-gene trimming of TCR beta chains, and the association was replicated in an independent cohort. According to a later analysis, parvovirus B19, influenza, CMV and Epstein-Barr virus appeared linked to several top co-occurrence clusters. It was suggested by the authors that the approach could potentially be generalized to other disease states and immunological phenotypes. The classifier was reported to diagnose cytomegalovirus status with high specificity and sensitivity in both the original and validation cohorts. Some IMGT-functional V segments, including TRBV6-2 and TRBV6-3, could not be told apart with the 87-base-pair reads, so those segments were excluded. In a later analysis, HLA-associated TCR beta chains showed more clonal expansion and lower generation probabilities than non-associated chains that were equally common. In a later analysis, around 17,000 TCR beta sequences were associated with specific HLA alleles at a false discovery rate of 0.05. The sequencing pipeline was judged likely to have produced a cluster of highly shared sequence variants as a technical artifact. Strong co-occurrence of HLA alleles, especially DR and DQ, made assigning TCR associations to individual alleles difficult. The cohort was sequenced for TCR beta chains only, and without alpha or paired-chain data the features that could be detected were limited. Roughly uniform sequencing depth across donors was assumed in presence/absence analyses, although this assumption may not hold. Because some donors lacked HLA typing at each locus, the association tests relied only on the typed subset. A further reported finding was that TCR beta sequences accurately predicted the HLA-A and HLA-B alleles for most subjects in the first cohort. In the study, about 150 TCR beta chains were listed as associated with cytomegalovirus. Linkage disequilibrium might explain the correlated functional status among segregating V segments, but an unknown experimental factor could not be ruled out. Compared with the 666-donor mean, donors in an Asian-associated ancestry cluster had fewer N-insertions in productive TCRs, according to a later genetic analysis.

The cohort was made up of 500 to 800 healthy bone marrow donors. Cohort members were all nominally healthy when sampled, although unrecorded immune exposures were likely present. The donor tested CMV seronegative, placing the donor among the 300 to 450 seronegative members of the cohort. Every donor gave a peripheral blood sample, and the peripheral blood mononuclear cells from that sample were used for TCR beta sequencing. The Qiagen DNeasy Blood Extraction Kit was used to extract genomic DNA from the blood cell samples. As for this clone: Its cognate antigen has yet to be identified. No base-level quality is on record; no much larger clone is a single base apart.

Preparation of the library involved the immunoSEQ multiplex PCR assay. A mixture of 60 forward primers for TCR Vbeta segments and 13 reverse primers for TCR Jbeta segments was used in the multiplex PCR. A multiplex PCR assay on genomic DNA amplified the CDR3 region of rearranged TCR beta genes. On the Illumina HiSeq System, the amplified TCR beta libraries were sequenced as 87-base-pair reads. The study's own analysis went as follows. A later analysis counted tens of millions of unique TCR beta chains across the 666 repertoires, and around 12 million of these chains were shared by at least two donors. Raw reads were error-corrected and collapsed into unique sequences with a nearest-neighbor algorithm that merged closely related sequences to remove PCR and sequencing errors. CDR3 sequences were aligned to IMGT reference sequences to assign V, D and J gene segments. For a sequence to be retained, at least a six-nucleotide match to both a V gene segment and a J gene segment was required. Rearrangements were classified as productive when the CDR3 lacked stop codons and remained in frame with V and J, and all other rearrangements were classified as non-productive. CDR3 was defined according to IMGT convention as the region running from the second conserved V-encoded cysteine to the conserved J-encoded phenylalanine. The earlier analysis of about 570 of the donors excluded any sequence lacking an unambiguous match to a single V gene segment. An earlier analysis of just under 600 of the donors called V segments functional above 56.7% productive rearrangements and segregating when the between-donor standard deviation exceeded 5%. A statistical classification framework was built to diagnose cytomegalovirus status from the catalog of TCR beta chain sequences. V and J gene assignment, in a later analysis, came from comparing TCR nucleotide sequences with IMGT/GENE-DB human TR gene sequences. In a later analysis, CDR3 sequences and most-parsimonious VDJ recombination scenarios were assigned using the TCRdist pipeline. In a later analysis, each TCR beta chain was defined by its CDR3 amino acid sequence together with its V-gene family, and reads without a unique V-gene family were excluded. In a later analysis, fewer than 650 highly shared, low-generation-probability nucleotide sequences were removed to address suspected cross-contamination and a sequencing artifact. In a later analysis, a clonal expansion index for each public chain was calculated from normalized within-repertoire ranks of inferred template counts. In a later analysis, generation probabilities were computed with a VDJ recombination model fitted to out-of-frame rearrangements, and the resulting probabilities were checked against IGoR. In a later analysis, hypergeometric tests were used to score TCR-TCR, TCR-HLA and TCR-CMV co-occurrence, with a repertoire-size bias correction applied to TCR pairs. False discovery rates were estimated in a later analysis by permuting HLA or CMV assignments 20 times. In a later analysis, co-occurring TCRs were grouped using DBSCAN, and TCRdist sequence similarity was added for clustering within HLA-allele-positive subsets. Repertoires with fewer than 30,000 or more than 120,000 public chains were left out of co-occurrence clustering, as were about 5 repertoires with anomalous nucleotide sharing. The immuneACCESS repertoire file appears here via TCRdb, limited to in-frame rearrangements. These files lack a portion of the clones; in checked studies, under half of the deficit traces to unresolved V genes, and the cause of the others is not known. That table is the source of V, J and clone size, and D and trimming were worked out from the DNA. Across this sample there are under 200,000 clones, with approximately 70% seen only once. The ten largest clonotypes hold 1.5% to 2% of the sample.

The CDR3 contains 13 residues, cysteine and phenylalanine counted. Only CDR3 DNA is held: 39 bases, read in frame from base 1. CDR1 and CDR2 (LGHNT, FRNRAP) derive from the germline V gene. The V end loses 6 bases and the J end loses 6 bases, and a stretch of 12 bases separates them. The rearrangement joined TRBV12-5 to TRBJ1-5; perhaps TRBD1 is the D gene, with 5 bases matching. Sequenced input: PBMCs. The source of this sequence is a woman aged 30 to 39 in good health and CMV-seronegative. CDR3 sequence: CASGRTSSQPQHF. The DNA is as follows: TGTGCTAGTGGACGGACATCTTCTCAGCCCCAGCATTTT.